One sample yielded the 9 T cell receptor beta chains listed below, sequenced in a study of post-analysis software for immune sequencing data. Their cognate antigens are unknown. Study conclusions and caveats: Controls showed lower frequencies than patients for roughly five TRBV segments, and TRBV5-6, TRBV5-1 and TRBV20-1 were among these.

cDNA libraries for TCR beta contained unique molecular identifiers. One entry per CDR3 protein, called by TCRdb with MiXCR from the PCR reads. The sample lists over 150,000 distinct CDR3 sequences, over 25% occurring once. Sequenced: blood. These receptors came from a girl aged 5-17 years with multiple sclerosis.

Note on this clonotype: A much more abundant neighbour one base away suggests this may be a read error. This sequence joins TRBV12-3 or TRBV12-4 and TRBJ2-7; the D gene is possibly TRBD1 (6 bases). Trimming took 5 bases from V and 2 from J, leaving 16 bases between them. This CDR3 has 15 residues. The CDR3 is CASSDEVQGTYEQYF. DNA of the CDR3: TGTGCCAGCAGTGACGAGGTACAGGGTACCTACGAGCAGTACTTC.

As DNA, the CDR3 is TGCAGCGTTGGGGCAGGCACTGAAGCTTTCTTT. This translates into CSVGAGTEAFF. J is TRBJ1-1 and V is TRBV29-1, with D unclear. Germline V gives CDR1 SQVTM, CDR2 ANQGSEA. The CDR3 sequence is 11 residues long. Trimming left V 4 bases short and J 4 bases short, with 7 bases between. The full variable domain, its missing parts supplied by reference TRBV29-1 and TRBJ1-1, is SAVISQKPSRDICQRGTSLTIQCQVDSQVTMMFWYRQQPGQSLTLIATANQGSEATYESGFVIDKFPISRPNLTFSTLTVSNMSPEDSSIYLCSVGAGTEAFFGQGTRLTVV.

This clonotype came up a few times. The genes are TRBV27 and TRBJ2-7; 9 nucleotides align to TRBD1. The CDR3 sequence is 13 residues long. In germline, CDR1 is MNHEY, CDR2 SMNVEV (reference sequence). Unmatched junction bases numbered 5, after V lost 8 bases and J lost 3 bases. The CDR3 DNA reads as TGTGCCAGCGGGCACAGGGGGCTCTACGAGCAGTACTTC. Translated, it gives CASGHRGLYEQYF.

The chain recombines TRBV28 with TRBJ2-7, with 9 bases fitting TRBD1. This CDR3 spans 14 amino acids. Germline V lookup: CDR1 MDHEN, CDR2 SYDVKM. With V trimmed by 6 bases and J by 4 bases, 7 bases remained unmatched. CDR3 in DNA: TGTGCCAGCAGGCCGACCGGGACAGGGTACGAGCAGTACTTC. It specifies CASRPTGTGYEQYF.

The J gene is TRBJ1-2, the V gene TRBV30; D is perhaps TRBD1 (5 bases). CDR1 GTSNPN and CDR2 SVGIG come from the germline V gene (reference sequence). The CDR3 consists of 13 residues. The ends were cut back, 4 bases at V and 3 bases at J, with 12 bases in the middle. CDR3 nucleotides: TGTGCCTGGACCCCCGGGACTCACTATGGCTACACCTTC. The encoded protein is CAWTPGTHYGYTF.

In regard to this clonotype: Given a much more abundant clone one base away, this may be a read error. This chain uses TRBV15 with TRBJ2-5, with 7 positions matching TRBD2. CDR1 LNHNV and CDR2 YYDKDF come from the germline V gene (reference sequence). The CDR3 extends over 16 amino acids. CDR3 residues: CATGRDHLGAGETQYF. The CDR3 nucleotides are TGTGCCACCGGCAGAGATCATCTGGGAGCGGGGGAGACCCAGTACTTC.

Notes on this clonotype: A much more abundant neighbour one base away suggests this may be a read error. J is TRBJ2-1 and V is TRBV20-1; no firm D call. TRBJ2-7 matches the DNA end more closely, so the J call is doubtful. Per the germline V gene, CDR1 is DFQATT and CDR2 is SNEGSKA (reference sequence). The CDR3 is 14 residues long. The CDR3 coding sequence is TGCAGTGCTAGAGATCACGTCGTCTACAATGAGCAGTACTTC. Protein product: CSARDHVVYNEQYF.

The rearrangement uses TRBV27 and TRBJ2-7; 7 nucleotides line up with TRBD2. J lost 6 bases, V lost 3 bases, and 8 bases had no gene match. The CDR3 covers 14 residues. Per germline, CDR1 MNHEY and CDR2 SMNVEV (reference sequence). CDR3 coding DNA: TGTGCCAGCAGTTTCGGAGCGGGGACCGGCGAGCAGTACTTC. Amino acids: CASSFGAGTGEQYF.

As regards this clonotype: A clone one base away is much larger, so this may be a read error. This rearrangement joins TRBV25-1 to TRBJ2-5, with 14 bases aligning to TRBD2. Germline CDR1 MGHDK, CDR2 SYGVNS. The ends lost 7 bases at V and 11 bases at J; junction bases unmatched: 27. The CDR3 runs to 20 residues. CDR3 sequence reads: CASTSAGLAGARRWENEQYF. The CDR3, as DNA: TGTGCCAGCACCTCCGCGGGACTAGCGGGAGCCCGAAGGTGGGAAAATGAGCAGTACTTC. The whole variable domain, filled in from reference TRBV25-1 and TRBJ2-5, reads EADIYQTPRYLVIGTGKKITLECSQTMGHDKMYWYQQDPGMELHLIHYSYGVNSTEKGDLSSESTVSRIRTEHFPLTLESARPSHTSQYLCASTSAGLAGARRWENEQYFGPGTRLLVL.